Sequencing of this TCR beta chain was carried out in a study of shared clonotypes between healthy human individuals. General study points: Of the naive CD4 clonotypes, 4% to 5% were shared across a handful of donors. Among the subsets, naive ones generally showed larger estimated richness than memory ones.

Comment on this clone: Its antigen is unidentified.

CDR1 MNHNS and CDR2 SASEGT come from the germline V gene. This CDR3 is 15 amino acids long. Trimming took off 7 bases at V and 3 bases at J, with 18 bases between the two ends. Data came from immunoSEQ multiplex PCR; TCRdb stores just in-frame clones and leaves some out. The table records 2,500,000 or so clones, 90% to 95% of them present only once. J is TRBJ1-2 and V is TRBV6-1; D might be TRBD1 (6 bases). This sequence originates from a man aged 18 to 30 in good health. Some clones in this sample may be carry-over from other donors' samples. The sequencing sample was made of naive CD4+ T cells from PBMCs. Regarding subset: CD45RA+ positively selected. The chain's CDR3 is CASTPVGGGDYGYTF. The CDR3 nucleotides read TGTGCCAGCACCCCCGTAGGGGGGGGAGACTATGGCTACACCTTC.